This T cell receptor beta chain originates from a study of neoadjuvant anti-PD-1 for oral cavity cancer. In germline, CDR1 is SQVTM, CDR2 ANQGSEA. Trimming stripped 4 bases from V and 0 bases from J, with 13 bases between. The length of the CDR3 is 14 residues. The repertoire was sequenced with immunoSEQ multiplex PCR; TCRdb's copy has only in-frame clones and lacks some. The table has around 70,000 clones, about 85% seen once. Regarding time point: after neoadjuvant nivolumab, at surgical resection. The clonotype originates from a person aged 40 to 85 with oral cavity squamous cell carcinoma. The chain employs TRBV29-1 and TRBJ2-7; a weak D match, TRBD2 (6 bases). The source material was PBMCs, sampled after nivolumab (anti-PD-1) treatment. The CDR3 loop is CSVAGPAGSYEQYF. The CDR3 region has the DNA TGCAGCGTTGCGGGACCAGCGGGCTCCTACGAGCAGTACTTC.